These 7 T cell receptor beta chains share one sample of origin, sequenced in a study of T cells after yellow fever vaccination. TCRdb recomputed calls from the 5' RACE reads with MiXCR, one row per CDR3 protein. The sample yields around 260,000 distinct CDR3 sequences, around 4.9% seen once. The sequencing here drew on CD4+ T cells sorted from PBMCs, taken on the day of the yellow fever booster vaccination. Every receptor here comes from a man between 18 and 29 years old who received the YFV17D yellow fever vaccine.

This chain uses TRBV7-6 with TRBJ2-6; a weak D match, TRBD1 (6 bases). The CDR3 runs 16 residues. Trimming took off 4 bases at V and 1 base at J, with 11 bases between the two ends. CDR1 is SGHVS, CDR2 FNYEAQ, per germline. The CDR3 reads CASSSYRESGANVLTF. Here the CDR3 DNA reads TGTGCCAGCAGCTCATACAGGGAGTCTGGGGCCAACGTCCTGACTTTC. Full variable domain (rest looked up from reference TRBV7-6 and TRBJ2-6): GAGVSQSPRYKVTKRGQDVALRCDPISGHVSLYWYRQALGQGPEFLTYFNYEAQQDKSGLPNDRFSAERPEGSISTLTIQRTEQRDSAMYRCASSSYRESGANVLTFGAGSRLTVL.

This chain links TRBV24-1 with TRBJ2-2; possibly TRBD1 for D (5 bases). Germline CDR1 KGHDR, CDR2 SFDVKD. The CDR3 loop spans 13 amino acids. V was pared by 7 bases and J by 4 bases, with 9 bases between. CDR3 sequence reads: CATRGRGTGELFF. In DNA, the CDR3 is TGTGCCACCAGGGGGCGCGGCACCGGGGAGCTGTTTTTT.

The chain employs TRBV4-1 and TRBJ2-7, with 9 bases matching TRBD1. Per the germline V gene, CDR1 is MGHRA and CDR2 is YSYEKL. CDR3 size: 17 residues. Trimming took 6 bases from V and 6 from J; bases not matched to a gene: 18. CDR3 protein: CASSPDRGNFRPGEQYV. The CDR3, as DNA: TGCGCCAGCAGTCCGGACAGGGGAAATTTTCGTCCCGGCGAGCAGTACGTC.

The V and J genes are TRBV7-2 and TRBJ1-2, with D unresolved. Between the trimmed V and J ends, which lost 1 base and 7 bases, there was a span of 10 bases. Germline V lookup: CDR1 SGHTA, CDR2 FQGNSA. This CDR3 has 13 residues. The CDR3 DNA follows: TGTGCCAGCAGCTTAGACACCTACGGTGGCTACACCTTC. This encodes CASSLDTYGGYTF.

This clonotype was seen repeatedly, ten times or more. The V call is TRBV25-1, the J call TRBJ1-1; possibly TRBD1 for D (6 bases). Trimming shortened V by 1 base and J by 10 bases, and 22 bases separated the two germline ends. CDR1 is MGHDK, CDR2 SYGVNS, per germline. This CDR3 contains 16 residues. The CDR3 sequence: CASSESGSGDSTGAFF. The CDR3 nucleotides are TGTGCCAGCAGTGAATCAGGGTCAGGGGACTCAACGGGAGCTTTCTTT.

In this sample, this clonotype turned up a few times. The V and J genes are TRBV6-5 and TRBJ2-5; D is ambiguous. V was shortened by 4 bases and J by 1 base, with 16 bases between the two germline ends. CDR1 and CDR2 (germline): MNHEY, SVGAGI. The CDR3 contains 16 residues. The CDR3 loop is CASSLNPSYSQETQYF. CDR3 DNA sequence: TGTGCCAGCAGTTTAAATCCGAGCTACTCCCAAGAGACCCAGTACTTC.

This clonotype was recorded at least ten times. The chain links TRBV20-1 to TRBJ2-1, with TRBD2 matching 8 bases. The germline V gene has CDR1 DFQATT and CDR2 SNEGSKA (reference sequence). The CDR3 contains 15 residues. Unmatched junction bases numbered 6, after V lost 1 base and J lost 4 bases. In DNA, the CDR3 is TGCAGTGCTAGAGTGCAAGCGGGGGAGTACAATGAGCAGTTCTTC. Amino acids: CSARVQAGEYNEQFF.